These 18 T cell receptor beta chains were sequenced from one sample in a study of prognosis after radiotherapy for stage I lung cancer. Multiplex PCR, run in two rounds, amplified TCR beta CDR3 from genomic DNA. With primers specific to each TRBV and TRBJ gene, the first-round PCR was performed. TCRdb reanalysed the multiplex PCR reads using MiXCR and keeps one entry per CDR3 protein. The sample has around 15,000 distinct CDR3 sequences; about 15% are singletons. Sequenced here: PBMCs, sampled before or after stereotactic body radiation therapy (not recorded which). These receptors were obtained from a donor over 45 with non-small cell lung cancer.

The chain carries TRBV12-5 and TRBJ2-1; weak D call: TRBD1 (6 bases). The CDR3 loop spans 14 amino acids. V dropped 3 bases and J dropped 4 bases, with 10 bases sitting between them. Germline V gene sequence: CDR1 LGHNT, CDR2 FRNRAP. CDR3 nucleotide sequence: TGTGCTAGTGGTTTAGGGGGTGGGTACAATGAGCAGTTCTTC. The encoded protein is CASGLGGGYNEQFF. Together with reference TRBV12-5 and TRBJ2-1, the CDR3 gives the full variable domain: DARVTQTPRHKVTEMGQEVTMRCQPILGHNTVFWYRQTMMQGLELLAYFRNRAPLDDSGMPKDRFSAEMPDATLATLKIQPSEPRDSAVYFCASGLGGGYNEQFFGPGTRLTVL.

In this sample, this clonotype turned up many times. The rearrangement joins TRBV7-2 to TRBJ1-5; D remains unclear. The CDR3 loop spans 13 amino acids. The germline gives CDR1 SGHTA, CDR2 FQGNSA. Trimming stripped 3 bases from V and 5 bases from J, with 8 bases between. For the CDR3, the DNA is TGTGCCAGCAGCTTTATGGGCGATCAGCCCCAGCATTTT. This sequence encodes CASSFMGDQPQHF.

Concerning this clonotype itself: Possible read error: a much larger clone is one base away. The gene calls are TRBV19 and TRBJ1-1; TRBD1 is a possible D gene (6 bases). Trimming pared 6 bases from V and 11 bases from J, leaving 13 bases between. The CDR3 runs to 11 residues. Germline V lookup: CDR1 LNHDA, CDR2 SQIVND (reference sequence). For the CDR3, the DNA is TGTGCCAGTAGAACAGGGATACAGGCTTTCTTT. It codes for CASRTGIQAFF.

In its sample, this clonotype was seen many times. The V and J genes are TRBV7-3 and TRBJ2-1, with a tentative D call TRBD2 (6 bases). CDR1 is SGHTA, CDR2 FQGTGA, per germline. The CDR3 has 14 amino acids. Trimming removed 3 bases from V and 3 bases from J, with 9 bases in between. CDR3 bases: TGTGCCAGCAGCTTGGGAGGCCTCTACAATGAGCAGTTCTTC. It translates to CASSLGGLYNEQFF.

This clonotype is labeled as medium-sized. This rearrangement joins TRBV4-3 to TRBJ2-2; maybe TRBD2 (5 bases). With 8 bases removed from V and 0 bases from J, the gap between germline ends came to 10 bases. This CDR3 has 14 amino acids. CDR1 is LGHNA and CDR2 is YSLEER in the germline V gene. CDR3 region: CASSEDSNTGELFF. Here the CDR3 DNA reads TGCGCCAGCTCCGAGGACTCGAACACCGGGGAGCTGTTTTTT.

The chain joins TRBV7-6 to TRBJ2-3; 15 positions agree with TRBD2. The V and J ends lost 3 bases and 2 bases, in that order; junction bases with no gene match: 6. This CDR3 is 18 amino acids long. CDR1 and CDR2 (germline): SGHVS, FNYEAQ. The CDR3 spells CASSFLGTSGGFTDTQYF. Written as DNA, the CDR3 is TGTGCCAGCAGCTTCCTCGGGACTAGCGGGGGGTTCACAGATACGCAGTATTTT.

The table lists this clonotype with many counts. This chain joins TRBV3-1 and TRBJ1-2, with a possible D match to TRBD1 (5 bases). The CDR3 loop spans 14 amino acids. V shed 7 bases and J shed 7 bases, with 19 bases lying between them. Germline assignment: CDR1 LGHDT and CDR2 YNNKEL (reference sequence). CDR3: CASNPGPSYSGYTF. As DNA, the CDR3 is TGTGCCAGCAACCCGGGACCGAGCTATTCTGGCTACACCTTC.

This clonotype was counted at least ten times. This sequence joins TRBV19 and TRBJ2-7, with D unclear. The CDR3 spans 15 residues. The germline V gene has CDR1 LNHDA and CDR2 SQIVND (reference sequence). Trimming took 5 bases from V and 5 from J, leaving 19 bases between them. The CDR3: CASSPSLLFPDEQYF. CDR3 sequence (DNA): TGTGCCAGTAGTCCAAGCTTACTATTCCCGGACGAGCAGTACTTC.

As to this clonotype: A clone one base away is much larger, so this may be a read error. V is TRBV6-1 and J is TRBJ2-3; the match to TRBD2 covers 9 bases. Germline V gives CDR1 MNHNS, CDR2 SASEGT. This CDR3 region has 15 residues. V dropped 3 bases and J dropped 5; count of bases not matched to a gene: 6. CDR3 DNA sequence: TGTGCCAGCAGTGATTGGCGGGGGGGCATAGATACGCAGTATTTT. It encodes CASSDWRGGIDTQYF.

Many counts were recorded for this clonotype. CDR3 nucleotides: TGTGCCAGTAGGATTCGACAGGGGGGCCTCTATGGCTACACCTTC. It is translated as CASRIRQGGLYGYTF. The rearrangement links TRBV19 to TRBJ1-2; TRBD1 agrees at 9 bases. In germline, CDR1 is LNHDA, CDR2 SQIVND (reference sequence). The length of the CDR3 is 15 residues. V shed 6 bases, J shed 4 bases, and the junction held 9 bases outside the gene matches.

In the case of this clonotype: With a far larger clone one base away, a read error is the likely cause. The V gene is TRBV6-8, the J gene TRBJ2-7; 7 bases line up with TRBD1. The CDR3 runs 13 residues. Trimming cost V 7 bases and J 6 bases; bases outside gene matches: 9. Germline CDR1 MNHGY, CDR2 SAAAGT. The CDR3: CASTELRGSEQYF. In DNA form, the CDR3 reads TGTGCCAGCACTGAACTCAGGGGGAGCGAGCAGTACTTC.

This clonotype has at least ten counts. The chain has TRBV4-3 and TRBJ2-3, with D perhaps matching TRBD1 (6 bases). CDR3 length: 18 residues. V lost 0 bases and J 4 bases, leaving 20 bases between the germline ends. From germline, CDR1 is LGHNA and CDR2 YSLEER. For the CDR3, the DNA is TGCGCCAGCAGCCAAGATCGCCTAGCAGGGGTGGCGGCAGATACGCAGTATTTT. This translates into CASSQDRLAGVAADTQYF.

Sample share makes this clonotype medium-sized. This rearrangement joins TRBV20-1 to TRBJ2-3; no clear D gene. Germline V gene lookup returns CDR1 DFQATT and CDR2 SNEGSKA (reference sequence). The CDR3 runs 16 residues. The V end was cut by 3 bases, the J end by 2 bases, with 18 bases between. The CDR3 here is CSARDPATPDTDTQYF. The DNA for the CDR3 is TGCAGTGCTAGGGATCCAGCCACACCTGACACAGATACGCAGTATTTT.

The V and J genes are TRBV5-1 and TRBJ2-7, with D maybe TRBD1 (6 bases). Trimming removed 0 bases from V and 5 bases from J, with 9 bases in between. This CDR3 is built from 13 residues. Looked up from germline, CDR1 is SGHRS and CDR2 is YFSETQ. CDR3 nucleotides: TGCGCCAGCAGCTTGGTACAGGGCCACGAGCAGTACTTC. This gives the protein CASSLVQGHEQYF.

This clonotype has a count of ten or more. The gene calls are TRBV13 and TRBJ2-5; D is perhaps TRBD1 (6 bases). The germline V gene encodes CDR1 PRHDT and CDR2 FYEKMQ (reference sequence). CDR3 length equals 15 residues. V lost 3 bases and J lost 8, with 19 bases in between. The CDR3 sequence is CASSLTVGDIRTQYF. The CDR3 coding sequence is TGTGCCAGCAGCTTGACCGTCGGGGACATTCGAACCCAGTACTTC.

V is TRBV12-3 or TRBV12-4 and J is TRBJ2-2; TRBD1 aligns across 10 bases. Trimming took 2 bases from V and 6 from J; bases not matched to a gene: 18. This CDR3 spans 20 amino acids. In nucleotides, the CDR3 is TGTGCCAGCAGTTTAAAGGGGTCCGGGACAGGGGCGCAAAGGCCCGGGGAGCTGTTTTTT. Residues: CASSLKGSGTGAQRPGELFF.

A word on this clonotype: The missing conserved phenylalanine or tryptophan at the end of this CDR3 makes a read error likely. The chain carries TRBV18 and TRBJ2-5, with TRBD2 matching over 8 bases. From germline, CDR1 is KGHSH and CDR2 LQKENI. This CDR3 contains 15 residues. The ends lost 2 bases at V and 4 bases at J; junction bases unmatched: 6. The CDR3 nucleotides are TGTGCCAGCTCACCAGATCGACTAGCGCGAGAGACCCAGTACCTC. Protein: CASSPDRLARETQYL.

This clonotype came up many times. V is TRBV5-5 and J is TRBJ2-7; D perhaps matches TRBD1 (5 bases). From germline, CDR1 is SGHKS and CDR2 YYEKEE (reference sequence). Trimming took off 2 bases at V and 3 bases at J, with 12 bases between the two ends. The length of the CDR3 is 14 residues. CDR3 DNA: TGTGCCAGCAGCTTTACATGGGGCGGCTACGAGCAGTACGTC. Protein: CASSFTWGGYEQYV.